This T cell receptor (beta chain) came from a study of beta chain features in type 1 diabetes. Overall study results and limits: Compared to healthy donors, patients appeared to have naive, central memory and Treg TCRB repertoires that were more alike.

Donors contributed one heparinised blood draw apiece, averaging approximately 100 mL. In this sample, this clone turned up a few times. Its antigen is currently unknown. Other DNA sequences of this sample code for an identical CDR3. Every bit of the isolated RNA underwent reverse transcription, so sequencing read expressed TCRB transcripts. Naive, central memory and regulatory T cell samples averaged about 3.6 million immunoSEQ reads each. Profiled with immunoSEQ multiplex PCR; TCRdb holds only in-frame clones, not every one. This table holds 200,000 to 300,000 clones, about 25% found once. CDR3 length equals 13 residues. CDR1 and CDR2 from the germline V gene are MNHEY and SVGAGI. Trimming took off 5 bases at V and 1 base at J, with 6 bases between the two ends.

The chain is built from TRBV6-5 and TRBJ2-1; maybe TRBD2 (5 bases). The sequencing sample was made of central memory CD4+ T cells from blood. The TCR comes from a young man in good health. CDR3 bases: TGTGCCAGCAGTAGCGGTTCCTACAATGAGCAGTTCTTC. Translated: CASSSGSYNEQFF.